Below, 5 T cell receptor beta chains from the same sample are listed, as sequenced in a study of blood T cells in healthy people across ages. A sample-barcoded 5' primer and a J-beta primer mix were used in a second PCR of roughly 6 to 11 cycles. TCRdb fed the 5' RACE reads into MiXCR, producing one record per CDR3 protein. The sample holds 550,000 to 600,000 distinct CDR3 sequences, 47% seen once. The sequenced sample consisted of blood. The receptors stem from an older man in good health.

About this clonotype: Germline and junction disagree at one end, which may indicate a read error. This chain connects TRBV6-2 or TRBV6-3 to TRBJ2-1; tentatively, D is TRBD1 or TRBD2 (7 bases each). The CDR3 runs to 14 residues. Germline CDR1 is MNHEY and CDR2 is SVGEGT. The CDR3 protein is CAGRPQGGLTEQFF. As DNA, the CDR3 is TGTGCCGGCAGGCCCCAGGGGGGGCTCACAGAGCAGTTCTTC.

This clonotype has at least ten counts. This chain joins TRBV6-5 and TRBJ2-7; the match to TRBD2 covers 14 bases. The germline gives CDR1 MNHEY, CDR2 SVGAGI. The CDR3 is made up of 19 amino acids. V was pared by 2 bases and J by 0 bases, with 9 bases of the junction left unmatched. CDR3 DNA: TGTGCCAGCAGTTACACCCGGACTAGCGGGAGGCCCAGCTCCTACGAGCAGTACTTC. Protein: CASSYTRTSGRPSSYEQYF.

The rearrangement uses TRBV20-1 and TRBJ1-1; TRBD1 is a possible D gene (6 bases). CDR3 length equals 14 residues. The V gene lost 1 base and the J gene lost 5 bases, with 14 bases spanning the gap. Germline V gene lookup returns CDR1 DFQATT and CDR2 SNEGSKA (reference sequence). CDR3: CSARGGGRGTEAFF. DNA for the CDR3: TGCAGTGCTAGAGGGGGGGGGCGAGGTACTGAAGCTTTCTTT.

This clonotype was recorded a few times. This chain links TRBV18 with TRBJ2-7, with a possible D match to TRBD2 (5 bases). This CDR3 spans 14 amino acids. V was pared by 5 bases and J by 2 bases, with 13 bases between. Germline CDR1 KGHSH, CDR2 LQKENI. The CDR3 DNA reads TGTGCCAGCTCAGAGGGAGACCAAGCCTACGAGCAGTACTTC. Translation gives CASSEGDQAYEQYF.

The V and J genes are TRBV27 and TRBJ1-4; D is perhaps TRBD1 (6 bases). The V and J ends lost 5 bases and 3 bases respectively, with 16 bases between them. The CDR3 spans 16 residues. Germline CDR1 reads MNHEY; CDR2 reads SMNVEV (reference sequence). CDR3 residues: CASSQTRTASNEKLFF. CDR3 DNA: TGTGCCAGCAGTCAGACAAGGACAGCATCTAATGAAAAACTGTTTTTT.